Each of the 29 T cell receptor beta chains below was sequenced from the same sample in a study of identifying expanded T cells in peripheral blood (dated by TCRdb to about 2019). Libraries were made using the immunoSEQ multiplex PCR assay. TCRdb re-hosts the immuneACCESS table, in-frame sequences only. Its copies lack some clones; in the studies checked, an unresolved V gene accounts for under half of them, and the cause for the rest is not known. The sample table shows tens of thousands of clones, and roughly 85% are seen once. 4.5% of the sample rests with the top ten. What was sequenced was blood. The origin of the receptors is a person aged 18 to 69 in good health.

The rearrangement joins TRBV4-3 to TRBJ2-2; TRBD1 matches at 9 bases. The CDR3 has 14 amino acids. The junction had 0 bases not matched to a gene; V was cut back by 3 bases and J by 4 bases. Per germline, CDR1 LGHNA and CDR2 YSLEER. Written as DNA, the CDR3 is TGCGCCAGCAGCCAGACAGGGGGCACCGGGGAGCTGTTTTTT. Amino acid sequence: CASSQTGGTGELFF.

The gene calls are TRBV7-2 and TRBJ1-3, with TRBD1 matching over 7 bases. Looked up from germline, CDR1 is SGHTA and CDR2 is FQGNSA. CDR3 length equals 16 residues. The V and J ends lost 6 bases and 4 bases, in that order; junction bases with no gene match: 12. For the CDR3, the DNA is TGTGCCAGCAGTTCAGGGGGGTGGTCGGCGGGAAACACCATATATTTT. Protein sequence: CASSSGGWSAGNTIYF.

The CDR3 DNA sequence: TGCGCCAGCAGAGTATACGACAGGGGCCCCCCCGAAGCTTTCTTT. It is translated as CASRVYDRGPPEAFF. J is TRBJ1-1 and V is TRBV4-1; TRBD1 agrees at 8 bases. The V and J ends lost 6 bases and 8 bases, in that order; junction bases with no gene match: 14. This CDR3 region has 15 residues. Germline V gene lookup returns CDR1 MGHRA and CDR2 YSYEKL.

The chain links TRBV5-1 to TRBJ1-1, with D perhaps TRBD1 (6 bases). Deletions cut 2 bases from V and 5 bases from J, with 10 bases between. Germline V gene lookup returns CDR1 SGHRS and CDR2 YFSETQ. This CDR3 is built from 13 residues. The CDR3 sequence: CASSFTGSTEAFF. The CDR3 coding sequence is TGCGCCAGCAGCTTTACAGGGTCGACTGAAGCTTTCTTT.

The sample holds one count of this clone. The chain couples TRBV6-5 to TRBJ1-2; D possibly corresponds to TRBD1 (6 bases). Per the germline V gene, CDR1 is MNHEY and CDR2 is SVGAGI. V was cut by 2 bases and J by 3 bases, with 13 bases left in between. The CDR3 runs 15 residues. The CDR3 sequence: CASSYGGRVDYGYTF. DNA of the CDR3: TGTGCCAGCAGTTACGGGGGGCGAGTCGACTATGGCTACACCTTC.

The V call is TRBV7-6, the J call TRBJ2-7, with D unresolved. The length of the CDR3 is 13 residues. V gave up 5 bases and J gave up 2 bases, with 10 bases separating them. Germline CDR1 is SGHVS and CDR2 is FNYEAQ. CDR3 residues: CASSDDVPYEQYF. In nucleotides, the CDR3 is TGTGCCAGCAGCGACGACGTCCCCTACGAGCAGTACTTC.

The rearrangement uses TRBV18 and TRBJ1-4; TRBD1 agrees at 9 bases. Trimming took 6 bases from V and 5 from J; bases not matched to a gene: 4. Germline assignment: CDR1 KGHSH and CDR2 LQKENI. The CDR3 is 14 residues long. The CDR3 here is CASSAGTGNEKLFF. The CDR3 DNA follows: TGTGCCAGCTCGGCCGGGACAGGGAATGAAAAACTGTTTTTT.

V gene TRBV19 combines with J gene TRBJ1-1, with a tentative D call TRBD1 (6 bases). This CDR3 contains 13 residues. Deletions cut 2 bases from V and 8 bases from J, with 12 bases between. Germline V lookup: CDR1 LNHDA, CDR2 SQIVND (reference sequence). CDR3 in amino acids: CASSIWQGKEAFF. In nucleotides, the CDR3 is TGTGCCAGTAGTATATGGCAGGGGAAAGAAGCTTTCTTT.

Comment on this clone: Other DNA sequences in the sample encode the same CDR3. The CDR3 reads CAWKRGWGIVNYGYTF. The CDR3 DNA reads TGTGCCTGGAAACGGGGGTGGGGGATTGTGAACTATGGCTACACCTTC. The genes are TRBV30 and TRBJ1-2; a possible D gene is TRBD1 (5 bases). The CDR3 length is 16 residues. CDR1 and CDR2 (germline): GTSNPN, SVGIG (reference sequence). V was clipped by 4 bases and J by 2 bases, with 20 bases between them.

The chain has TRBV19 and TRBJ2-7, with D maybe TRBD1 (6 bases). The V gene's germline CDR1 is LNHDA and CDR2 SQIVND (reference sequence). Deletions cut 6 bases from V and 0 bases from J, with 12 bases between. The CDR3 loop spans 14 amino acids. CDR3 coding DNA: TGTGCCAGTAGAACCCGGGACACCTCCTACGAGCAGTACTTC. Translation gives CASRTRDTSYEQYF.

This clone appeared once. This chain links TRBV2 with TRBJ1-3; D remains ambiguous. Germline lookup yields CDR1 SNHLY and CDR2 FYNNEI. The ends were cut back, 2 bases at V and 4 bases at J, with 6 bases in the middle. This CDR3 is 13 amino acids long. CDR3 nucleotide sequence: TGTGCCAGCAGTGAACGGGAGGGAAACACCATATATTTT. This codes for CASSEREGNTIYF.

This clone was seen just once. CDR3 residues: CASSARQGGEHYEQFF. Written as DNA, the CDR3 is TGTGCCAGCAGCGCCCGACAGGGGGGAGAACATTATGAGCAGTTCTTC. This chain joins TRBV9 and TRBJ2-1, with 9 bases that match TRBD1. CDR1 and CDR2 (germline): SGDLS, YYNGEE. V shed 3 bases and J 8 bases; nucleotides not matched to a gene: 12. CDR3 length equals 16 residues.

The genes are TRBV19 and TRBJ2-2; TRBD1 matches at 10 bases. V shed 7 bases and J 4 bases; nucleotides not matched to a gene: 21. Germline V CDR1 and CDR2: LNHDA, SQIVND (reference sequence). CDR3 size: 20 residues. The CDR3, as DNA: TGTGCCAGTACCCAATTGCCCGGGACAGGGGCACTTTCGGGCACCGGGGAGCTGTTTTTT. This translates into CASTQLPGTGALSGTGELFF.

The chain is built from TRBV19 and TRBJ1-5; 9 positions agree with TRBD1. Per the germline V gene, CDR1 is LNHDA and CDR2 is SQIVND (reference sequence). Trimming removed 7 bases from V and 4 bases from J; junction bases left unmatched: 5. The CDR3 sequence is 14 residues long. The CDR3 loop reads CASNRDRVNQPQHF. The DNA of the CDR3 is TGTGCCAGTAACAGGGACAGGGTTAATCAGCCCCAGCATTTT.

The V and J genes are TRBV19 and TRBJ2-6, with D possibly being TRBD2 (6 bases). From germline, CDR1 is LNHDA and CDR2 SQIVND (reference sequence). CDR3 length: 16 amino acids. V was clipped by 9 bases and J by 0 bases, with 15 bases between them. CDR3 protein: CASLWRVDSGANVLTF. The CDR3 bases are TGTGCCAGCCTCTGGAGGGTTGACTCTGGGGCCAACGTCCTGACTTTC.

The chain recombines TRBV30 with TRBJ1-3; D is undetermined. The CDR3 spans 13 residues. CDR1 and CDR2 from the germline V gene are GTSNPN and SVGIG (reference sequence). Trimming removed 4 bases at V and 4 bases at J, with 11 bases between. The CDR3, as DNA: TGTGCCTGGACCCGGACGTTCGGAAACACCATATATTTT. Protein sequence: CAWTRTFGNTIYF.

V usage is TRBV10-3 and J usage is TRBJ2-2; D possibly corresponds to TRBD1 (5 bases). V was pared by 5 bases and J by 3 bases, with 16 bases between. The CDR3 length is 16 residues. CDR1 is ENHRY and CDR2 is SYGVKD in the germline V gene. The CDR3 sequence: CAISSYKQVHTGELFF. CDR3 in DNA: TGTGCCATCAGTTCATACAAACAGGTTCACACCGGGGAGCTGTTTTTT.

This clone was seen ten or more times. V usage is TRBV30 and J usage is TRBJ1-6; a weak D match, TRBD1 (6 bases). Germline values: CDR1 GTSNPN, CDR2 SVGIG (reference sequence). CDR3 length equals 12 residues. The V and J ends lost 3 bases and 8 bases respectively, with 8 bases between them. The CDR3 nucleotides are TGTGCCTGGAGAACAGGGCATTCACCCCTCCACTTT. Amino acids: CAWRTGHSPLHF. Full variable domain (rest looked up from reference TRBV30 and TRBJ1-6): SQTIHQWPATLVQPVGSPLSLECTVEGTSNPNLYWYRQAAGRGLQLLFYSVGIGQISSEVPQNLSASRPQDRQFILSSKKLLLSDSGFYLCAWRTGHSPLHFGNGTRLTVT.

This chain links TRBV19 with TRBJ1-3; no clear D gene. Germline V gene data show CDR1 as LNHDA and CDR2 as SQIVND (reference sequence). V lost 0 bases, J lost 0 bases, and 15 bases lay in between. This CDR3 comprises 18 residues. The CDR3 bases are TGTGCCAGTAGTATAGACGCCCGACGTCTCTTCTCTGGAAACACCATATATTTT. It translates to CASSIDARRLFSGNTIYF. Based on the CDR3 plus reference TRBV19 and TRBJ1-3, the full variable domain is DGGITQSPKYLFRKEGQNVTLSCEQNLNHDAMYWYRQDPGQGLRLIYYSQIVNDFQKGDIAEGYSVSREKKESFPLTVTSAQKNPTAFYLCASSIDARRLFSGNTIYFGEGSWLTVV.

DNA for the CDR3: TGCGCCAGCAGCCAAGATCCCGGCGAAGGGGGCCCAAATCAGCCCCAGCATTTT. Its protein is CASSQDPGEGGPNQPQHF. The chain joins TRBV4-1 to TRBJ1-5, with TRBD1 matching over 7 bases. Trimming took 0 bases from V and 4 from J; bases not matched to a gene: 12. This CDR3 region has 18 residues. CDR1 MGHRA and CDR2 YSYEKL come from the germline V gene.

The chain recombines TRBV14 with TRBJ2-5, with D tentatively TRBD1 or TRBD2 (5 bases each). Germline-derived CDR1 and CDR2 are SGHDN and FVKESK. This CDR3 spans 15 amino acids. V was trimmed by 2 bases and J by 7 bases, leaving 17 bases between them. Written as DNA, the CDR3 is TGTGCCAGCAGCCAATACTCAGGGAGCTGGGGGACCCAGTACTTC. Translating gives CASSQYSGSWGTQYF.

The V call is TRBV5-4, the J call TRBJ2-7; TRBD1 matches at 9 bases. Losses at the gene ends were 10 bases for V and 5 bases for J; bases not matched to a gene: 13. CDR3 length equals 14 residues. Germline CDR1 SGHNT, CDR2 YYREEE (reference sequence). The CDR3 loop is CAGNRDRDSHEQYF. The CDR3, as DNA: TGTGCCGGCAACCGGGACAGGGATTCCCACGAGCAGTACTTC.

The V and J genes are TRBV6-6 and TRBJ2-7; D gene unclear. This CDR3 is built from 15 residues. V lost 7 bases and J 0 bases, leaving 16 bases between the germline ends. The germline V gene encodes CDR1 MNHNY and CDR2 SVGAGI (reference sequence). The CDR3 is CASTETGSPSYEQYF. For the CDR3, the DNA is TGTGCCAGCACCGAGACCGGCAGTCCCTCCTACGAGCAGTACTTC.

The V and J genes are TRBV7-9 and TRBJ1-2, with unresolved D. Between the trimmed V and J ends, which lost 5 bases and 4 bases, there was a span of 11 bases. Germline assignment: CDR1 SEHNR and CDR2 FQNEAQ (reference sequence). This CDR3 comprises 13 residues. In nucleotides, the CDR3 is TGTGCCAGCAGCCAGACGGGAGGCTATGGCTACACCTTC. This sequence encodes CASSQTGGYGYTF.

The chain joins TRBV5-5 to TRBJ1-2; a weak D match, TRBD1 (6 bases). From germline, CDR1 is SGHKS and CDR2 YYEKEE (reference sequence). Trimming took off 3 bases at V and 4 bases at J, with 13 bases between the two ends. The CDR3 is 14 residues long. The CDR3 reads CASSSPGEGYGYTF. CDR3 nucleotide sequence: TGTGCCAGCAGCTCCCCAGGGGAAGGCTATGGCTACACCTTC.

For this clone: Compared with germline, one end of the junction differs, possibly owing to a read error. The J gene is TRBJ1-1, the V gene TRBV9; D unresolved. The CDR3 is 13 amino acids. Germline CDR1 is SGDLS and CDR2 is YYNGEE. CDR3 coding DNA: TGTGCCAGCAGCTTTTCGGGGAAAAGTGAAACTTTCTTT. Residues: CASSFSGKSETFF.

This rearrangement joins TRBV4-3 to TRBJ2-1; D gene unclear. The CDR3 contains 18 residues. The germline V and J ends were trimmed by 2 bases and 4 bases, with 21 bases remaining between them. Germline CDR1 is LGHNA and CDR2 is YSLEER. CDR3 nucleotide sequence: TGCGCCAGCAGCCAAAGTTCGGCGATCATACTGGGATACAATGAGCAGTTCTTC. Translated, it gives CASSQSSAIILGYNEQFF.

V and J are TRBV19 and TRBJ2-5; D is tentatively TRBD1 or TRBD2 (6 bases each). Trimming pared 2 bases from V and 5 bases from J, leaving 18 bases between. This CDR3 has 16 amino acids. Germline loops: CDR1 LNHDA, CDR2 SQIVND (reference sequence). The CDR3 coding sequence is TGTGCCAGTAGTATAATAAGAAAGGGGGGAGGCGAGACCCAGTACTTC. Amino acid sequence: CASSIIRKGGGETQYF.

V and J are TRBV5-4 and TRBJ2-2; 7 bases are a match to TRBD2. Per the germline V gene, CDR1 is SGHNT and CDR2 is YYREEE (reference sequence). There are 16 residues in the CDR3. Losses at the gene ends were 5 bases for V and 7 bases for J; bases not matched to a gene: 14. This CDR3 is CASSLKLAAAGGELFF. The CDR3 nucleotides are TGTGCCAGCAGTCTTAAGCTAGCGGCGGCTGGCGGGGAGCTGTTTTTT.